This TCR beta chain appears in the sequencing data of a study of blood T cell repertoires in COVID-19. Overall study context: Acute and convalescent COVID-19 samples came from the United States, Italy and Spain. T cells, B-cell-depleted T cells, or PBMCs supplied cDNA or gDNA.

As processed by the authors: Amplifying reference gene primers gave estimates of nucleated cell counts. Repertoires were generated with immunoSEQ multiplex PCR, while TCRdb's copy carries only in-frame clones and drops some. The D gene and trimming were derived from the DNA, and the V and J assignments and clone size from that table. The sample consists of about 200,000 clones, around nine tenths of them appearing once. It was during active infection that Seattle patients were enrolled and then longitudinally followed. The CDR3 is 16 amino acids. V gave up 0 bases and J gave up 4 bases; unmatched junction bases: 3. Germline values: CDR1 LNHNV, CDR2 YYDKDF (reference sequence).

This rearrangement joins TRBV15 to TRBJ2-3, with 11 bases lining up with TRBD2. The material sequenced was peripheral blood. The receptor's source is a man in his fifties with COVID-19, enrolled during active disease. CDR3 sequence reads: CATSRDGTSGPDTQYF. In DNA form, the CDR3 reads TGTGCCACCAGCAGAGATGGGACTAGCGGTCCAGATACGCAGTATTTT. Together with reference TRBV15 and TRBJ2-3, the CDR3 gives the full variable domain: DAMVIQNPRYQVTQFGKPVTLSCSQTLNHNVMYWYQQKSSQAPKLLFHYYDKDFNNEADTPDNFQSRRPNTSFCFLDIRSPGLGDTAMYLCATSRDGTSGPDTQYFGPGTRLTVL.